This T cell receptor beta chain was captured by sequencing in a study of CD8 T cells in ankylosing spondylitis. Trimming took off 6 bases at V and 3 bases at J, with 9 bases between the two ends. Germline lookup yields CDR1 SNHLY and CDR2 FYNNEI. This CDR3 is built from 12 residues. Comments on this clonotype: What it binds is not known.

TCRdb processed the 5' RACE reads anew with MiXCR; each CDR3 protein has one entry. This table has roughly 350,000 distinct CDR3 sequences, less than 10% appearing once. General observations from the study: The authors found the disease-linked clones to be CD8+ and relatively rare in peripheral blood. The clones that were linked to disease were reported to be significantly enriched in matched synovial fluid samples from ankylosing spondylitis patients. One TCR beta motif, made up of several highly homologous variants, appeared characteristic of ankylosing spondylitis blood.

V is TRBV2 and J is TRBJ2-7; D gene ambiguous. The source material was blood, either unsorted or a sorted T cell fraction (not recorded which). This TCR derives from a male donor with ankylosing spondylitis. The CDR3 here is CASSHLNYEQYF. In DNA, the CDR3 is TGTGCCAGCAGCCATCTTAACTACGAGCAGTACTTC.